A single T cell receptor beta chain is shown here with its context. Its antigen is currently unknown. CDR1 and CDR2 from the germline V gene are LNHDA and SQIVND (reference sequence). The CDR3 sequence is 13 residues long. Trimming removed 3 bases from V and 5 bases from J, with 7 bases in between. The entry originates in a study of T cell responses to AZD1222 COVID-19 vaccine. Whole-study findings and limits: Mapped onto spike, vaccine-associated CD4 TCRs spanned it and were dominant at 160-218 and 743-854.

TCRdb's copy holds only in-frame clones and misses some; the assay was immunoSEQ multiplex PCR. Among some 150,000 clones listed, about 90% were seen once. This material consisted of peripheral blood, taken 28 days after the second AZD1222 dose. The V gene is TRBV19, the J gene TRBJ1-4; D remains unclear. The receptor was derived from an adult who received the AZD1222 COVID-19 vaccine. CDR3 in amino acids: CASSMVGNEKLFF. The CDR3 region has the DNA TGTGCCAGTAGTATGGTGGGGAATGAAAAACTGTTTTTT.